This T cell receptor (beta chain) is drawn from a study of shared clonotypes between healthy human individuals. Germline V gives CDR1 SGHAT, CDR2 FQNNGV. CDR3 length equals 14 residues. V shed 7 bases and J shed 3 bases, with 16 bases lying between them. Positively selected for CCR7, the CD45RO-negative cells used as naive CD8 cells excluded terminally differentiated effector memory CD45RA+ cells. Only in-frame clones appear in the TCRdb table, and some are missing; sequencing was by immunoSEQ multiplex PCR. The table has almost 700,000 clones, around 90% seen once. The sequence was obtained from a man younger than 45 in good health. The V call is TRBV11-2, the J call TRBJ2-7; TRBD2 might be the D (5 bases). Material: naive CD8+ T cells sorted from blood. CDR3 in DNA: TGTGCCAGCAACCTAGTGCCCGGGATCTACGAGCAGTACTTC. Its protein is CASNLVPGIYEQYF.